Shown below are 10 T cell receptor beta chains from a single sample sequenced in a study of OX40 agonist ivuxolimab in advanced cancers. The assay was immunoSEQ multiplex PCR, and TCRdb's table has in-frame clones only and misses some. The sample lists about 80,000 clones, around 91% occurring once. Sequenced material: CD4+ or CD8+ T cells sorted from blood, taken in a trial of the OX40 agonist ivuxolimab. The source of these receptors is an adult with an advanced solid tumor such as melanoma, head and neck, liver or kidney cancer.

The rearrangement joins TRBV18 to TRBJ2-7; no clear D gene. The V gene's germline CDR1 is KGHSH and CDR2 LQKENI. CDR3 length: 12 amino acids. V was pared by 2 bases and J by 6 bases, with 8 bases between. CDR3 coding DNA: TGTGCCAGCTCACCAGTGGGCCTCGAGCAGTACTTC. This sequence encodes CASSPVGLEQYF.

The CDR3 bases are TGTGCCACCCTAGCGGGGGTAGGAGATACGCAGTATTTT. The encoded protein is CATLAGVGDTQYF. The chain carries TRBV10-3 and TRBJ2-3; 10 nucleotides match TRBD2. V lost 10 bases, J lost 5 bases, and 6 bases stayed unmatched. Germline loops: CDR1 ENHRY, CDR2 SYGVKD. This CDR3 comprises 13 residues.

This sequence joins TRBV7-9 and TRBJ1-4; possibly TRBD1 for D (5 bases). This CDR3 is built from 12 residues. The V end was cut by 11 bases, the J end by 10 bases, with 17 bases between. Germline V gives CDR1 SEHNR, CDR2 FQNEAQ (reference sequence). The CDR3 spells CARGSGARKLFF. CDR3 sequence (DNA): TGTGCCCGCGGATCCGGGGCCCGAAAACTGTTTTTT.

The chain carries TRBV6-4 and TRBJ1-1; tentatively, D is TRBD1 (6 bases). The CDR3 length is 19 residues. Germline CDR1 and CDR2: MRHNA and SNTAGT. V lost 5 bases, J lost 4 bases, and 29 bases lay in between. Here the CDR3 reads CASSWRRAIMGAGGTEAFF. CDR3 in DNA: TGTGCCAGCAGTTGGAGGCGGGCCATCATGGGGGCCGGGGGCACTGAAGCTTTCTTT.

The CDR3 loop is CASSQRKLAGADEQFF. The CDR3 nucleotides read TGTGCCAGCAGCCAACGTAAACTAGCGGGAGCGGATGAGCAGTTCTTC. This chain joins TRBV4-2 and TRBJ2-1, with 11 bases aligning to TRBD2. The ends lost 2 bases at V and 8 bases at J; junction bases unmatched: 8. Germline assignment: CDR1 LGHNA and CDR2 YNFKEQ. This CDR3 contains 16 residues.

This clone appeared a single time. The gene calls are TRBV28 and TRBJ2-1; 8 bases map to TRBD1. The J segment lost 14 bases and the V segment lost 6 bases, leaving 18 bases of the junction unmatched. Germline CDR1 reads MDHEN; CDR2 reads SYDVKM. The CDR3 consists of 15 residues. CDR3 sequence (DNA): TGTGCCAGCAGAGCTTCAGGGGGCGGATGGTTCCAGGAGTTCTTC. This encodes CASRASGGGWFQEFF.

This sequence joins TRBV11-3 and TRBJ2-7, with D possibly TRBD1 on 5 matching bases. V was pared by 0 bases and J by 5 bases, with 11 bases between. Germline-derived CDR1 and CDR2 are SGHNT and YENEEA. The CDR3 extends over 14 amino acids. CDR3 DNA: TGTGCCAGCAGCTTAGATCCACAGGTAGACGAGCAGTACTTC. Translation: CASSLDPQVDEQYF. The whole variable domain, remainder taken from reference TRBV11-3 and TRBJ2-7, is EAGVVQSPRYKIIEKKQPVAFWCNPISGHNTLYWYLQNLGQGPELLIRYENEEAVDDSQLPKDRFSAERLKGVDSTLKIQPAELGDSAVYLCASSLDPQVDEQYFGPGTRLTVT.

The V gene is TRBV11-3, the J gene TRBJ1-3; D remains ambiguous. The germline gives CDR1 SGHNT, CDR2 YENEEA. Trimming pared 3 bases from V and 4 bases from J, leaving 10 bases between. This CDR3 comprises 14 residues. The CDR3 protein is CASSFGRVGNTIYF. The CDR3 region has the DNA TGTGCCAGCAGCTTCGGGAGGGTCGGAAACACCATATATTTT.

The gene calls are TRBV28 and TRBJ2-1; 7 bases fit TRBD2. Looked up from germline, CDR1 is MDHEN and CDR2 is SYDVKM. Trimming cost V 5 bases and J 1 base; bases outside gene matches: 8. The CDR3 is made up of 16 amino acids. In nucleotides, the CDR3 is TGTGCCAGCAGTCTCATAAGCGGGACGTCCTACAATGAGCAGTTCTTC. Protein sequence: CASSLISGTSYNEQFF.

The rearrangement uses TRBV18 and TRBJ1-2, with TRBD1 identical over 9 bases. The CDR3 is made up of 13 amino acids. The V gene end was trimmed by 2 bases and the J gene end by 10 bases; junction bases not matched to a gene: 5. Germline loops: CDR1 KGHSH, CDR2 LQKENI. Written as DNA, the CDR3 is TGTGCCAGCTCACCAGGGACAGGGAATATCTACACCTTC. Its translation is CASSPGTGNIYTF.